The 14 T cell receptor beta chains presented below share a single source sample, sequenced in a study of blood T cells in healthy people across ages. A J-beta primer mix and a sample-barcoded 5' primer were used in a second PCR of about 6 to 12 cycles. TCRdb re-called the 5' RACE reads through MiXCR, storing one row per CDR3 protein. This sample yields more than 1,000,000 distinct CDR3 sequences, of which under 30% are seen a single time; around 0.7% belongs to the top ten. The sample also formed part of further work on T cells of mothers and their children.

The sample consisted of blood. The receptor set was obtained from a girl aged 2 to 9 in good health.

The chain has TRBV19 and TRBJ1-5; 12 bases match TRBD1. CDR3 length: 15 residues. V was pared by 8 bases and J by 4 bases, with 6 bases of the junction left unmatched. Looked up from germline, CDR1 is LNHDA and CDR2 is SQIVND (reference sequence). CDR3 nucleotide sequence: TGTGCCAGTTGGGACAGGGGGCTACGGAATCAGCCCCAGCATTTT. Translated, it gives CASWDRGLRNQPQHF.

The rearrangement links TRBV29-1 to TRBJ2-5; D is possibly TRBD2 (5 bases). Germline CDR1 and CDR2: SQVTM and ANQGSEA. V was cut by 4 bases and J by 0 bases, with 12 bases left in between. The CDR3 has 14 residues. CDR3 nucleotides: TGCAGCGTTGTTGGACTCGAGTACCAAGAGACCCAGTACTTC. Amino acids: CSVVGLEYQETQYF.

The chain employs TRBV27 and TRBJ2-1, with a possible D match to TRBD1 (6 bases). The end of the DNA aligns better with TRBJ2-5, so the J call may be wrong. CDR1 and CDR2 (germline): MNHEY, SMNVEV (reference sequence). The CDR3 runs to 14 residues. CDR3 coding DNA: TGTGCCAGCGCGCCGGGACAAGCCGAAGAGACCCAGTACTTC. As protein: CASAPGQAEETQYF.

The chain is built from TRBV7-9 and TRBJ2-3, with TRBD1 as a possible D gene (6 bases). The length of the CDR3 is 15 residues. The germline V and J ends were trimmed by 6 bases and 0 bases, with 13 bases remaining between them. The germline V gene has CDR1 SEHNR and CDR2 FQNEAQ (reference sequence). The CDR3 region is CASSPDSHSTDTQYF. DNA for the CDR3: TGTGCCAGCAGTCCGGACAGCCATAGCACAGATACGCAGTATTTT.

This clonotype was seen more than once but under ten times. The chain recombines TRBV10-3 with TRBJ2-7; D remains ambiguous. CDR1 and CDR2 (germline): ENHRY, SYGVKD. The CDR3 loop spans 14 amino acids. V was shortened by 2 bases and J by 5 bases, with 13 bases between the two germline ends. The CDR3 bases are TGTGCCATCAGTGAGGGTCTAGGGCAAGACGAGCAGTACTTC. It codes for CAISEGLGQDEQYF.

The genes are TRBV19 and TRBJ2-1; tentatively, D is TRBD2 (6 bases). The CDR3 has 13 residues. Trimming removed 6 bases from V and 7 bases from J, with 13 bases in between. The germline CDR1 and CDR2 sequences are LNHDA and SQIVND (reference sequence). The CDR3, as DNA: TGTGCCAGTAGGCAGGGAGGTATGAATGAGCAGTTCTTC. Its protein is CASRQGGMNEQFF. Together with reference TRBV19 and TRBJ2-1, the CDR3 gives the full variable domain: DGGITQSPKYLFRKEGQNVTLSCEQNLNHDAMYWYRQDPGQGLRLIYYSQIVNDFQKGDIAEGYSVSREKKESFPLTVTSAQKNPTAFYLCASRQGGMNEQFFGPGTRLTVL.

This chain links TRBV28 with TRBJ1-2, with TRBD1 matching 7 bases. Unmatched junction bases numbered 6, after V lost 3 bases and J lost 8 bases. The CDR3 length is 13 residues. Germline V lookup: CDR1 MDHEN, CDR2 SYDVKM. The CDR3 DNA reads as TGTGCCAGCAGTTTTTCGGACAGGAGAGGCTACACCTTC. This gives the protein CASSFSDRRGYTF.

Worth noting for this clonotype: Sequence at one end of the junction differs from germline and may be a read error. The chain recombines TRBV6-2 or TRBV6-3 with TRBJ2-7; D might be TRBD1 (6 bases). The germline V gene has CDR1 MNHEY and CDR2 SVGEGT. The CDR3 extends over 16 amino acids. CDR3 DNA sequence: TGTGCCAGCAGTCACTCTACGGGACACACAACCTACGAGCAGTACTTC. Translation gives CASSHSTGHTTYEQYF.

This clonotype has more than one count but fewer than ten. The rearrangement uses TRBV7-9 and TRBJ2-7; TRBD1 matches at 9 bases. The CDR3 is 13 amino acids. CDR1 and CDR2 from the germline V gene are SEHNR and FQNEAQ (reference sequence). V lost 5 bases and J lost 3; bases outside the gene matches: 2. CDR3 amino acids: CASSRQGVYEQYF. In DNA, the CDR3 is TGTGCCAGCAGCCGACAGGGGGTCTACGAGCAGTACTTC.

J is TRBJ1-2 and V is TRBV2, with D perhaps TRBD1 (6 bases). V was cut by 7 bases and J by 4 bases, with 22 bases left in between. The germline CDR1 and CDR2 sequences are SNHLY and FYNNEI. This CDR3 is 16 amino acids long. The CDR3 bases are TGTGCCAGCAACCACCTCGGGGACACGGGGGCCTATGGCTACACCTTC. This codes for CASNHLGDTGAYGYTF.

The chain links TRBV29-1 to TRBJ2-5, with D possibly matching TRBD1 (5 bases). Germline CDR1 SQVTM, CDR2 ANQGSEA. CDR3 length equals 13 residues. Between the trimmed V and J ends, which lost 4 bases and 4 bases, there was a span of 13 bases. In DNA, the CDR3 is TGCAGCGTTGCCCAGGGTCGAGGAGAGACCCAGTACTTC. Translating it yields CSVAQGRGETQYF.

The V gene is TRBV11-3, the J gene TRBJ2-3; D not resolved. Germline V lookup: CDR1 SGHNT, CDR2 YENEEA. This CDR3 spans 16 amino acids. Between the trimmed V and J ends, which lost 3 bases and 0 bases, there was a span of 13 bases. The CDR3 region is CASSFIAVGSTDTQYF. The CDR3 DNA follows: TGTGCCAGCAGCTTTATCGCGGTCGGTAGCACAGATACGCAGTATTTT. Full variable domain (outside the CDR3, taken from reference TRBV11-3 and TRBJ2-3): EAGVVQSPRYKIIEKKQPVAFWCNPISGHNTLYWYLQNLGQGPELLIRYENEEAVDDSQLPKDRFSAERLKGVDSTLKIQPAELGDSAVYLCASSFIAVGSTDTQYFGPGTRLTVL.

The V and J genes are TRBV27 and TRBJ2-5; D gene ambiguous. Between the trimmed V and J ends, which lost 2 bases and 5 bases, there was a span of 12 bases. In germline, CDR1 is MNHEY, CDR2 SMNVEV (reference sequence). CDR3 size: 14 residues. Here the CDR3 reads CASSLQAVRETQYF. The CDR3 bases are TGTGCCAGCAGTTTACAGGCGGTCCGGGAGACCCAGTACTTC.

This clonotype has more than one count but fewer than ten. This chain connects TRBV3-1 to TRBJ2-5; D call uncertain. The germline V gene encodes CDR1 LGHDT and CDR2 YNNKEL (reference sequence). The CDR3 is made up of 13 amino acids. Trimming stripped 3 bases from V and 6 bases from J, with 11 bases between. The DNA for the CDR3 is TGTGCCAGCAGCCATCAGGCGTCGAAGACCCAGTACTTC. It specifies CASSHQASKTQYF.